Listed below are T cell receptor beta chains from one sample, sequenced in a study of cytomegalovirus exposure and HLA in healthy donors. Sequencing was performed with immunoSEQ multiplex PCR; in TCRdb, only in-frame clones are kept and a portion is missing. The sample yields 350,000 or so clones, roughly 85% seen once. The specimen was PBMCs. These receptor sequences come from a woman aged 18-29 years in good health and CMV-seronegative. Each CDR3 is given with its conserved first and last residue. D genes are given only for firm matches. For some rows the clone size is stated as once, few or many, or as a class when expanded; others skip it.

clone_size	v_call	j_call	d_call	cdr3_aa	cdr3_nt
NA	TRBV4-3	TRBJ1-4	TRBD1	CASSYGTGVGKLFF	TGCGCCAGCAGCTACGGGACAGGAGTTGGAAAACTGTTTTTT
NA	TRBV5-6	TRBJ2-5	TRBD1	CASSSRTGMEETQYF	TGTGCCAGCAGCTCGAGGACAGGGATGGAAGAGACCCAGTACTTC
NA	TRBV6-7	TRBJ1-1	NA	CMTAKKMNTEAFF	TGCATGACAGCCAAAAAAATGAACACTGAAGCTTTCTTT
once	TRBV7-2	TRBJ2-7	TRBD2	CASSPRASGRFEQYF	TGTGCCAGCAGCCCCCGGGCTAGCGGGAGGTTCGAGCAGTACTTC
NA	TRBV29-1	TRBJ2-5	TRBD1	CSVLDRNQETQYF	TGCAGCGTTTTGGACAGGAACCAAGAGACCCAGTACTTC
NA	TRBV6-5	TRBJ2-7	TRBD1	CASSRQGANTYEQYF	TGTGCCAGCAGCCGACAGGGGGCCAACACCTACGAGCAGTACTTC
NA	TRBV2	TRBJ2-7	NA	CASSDLVGQLSYEQYF	TGTGCCAGCAGTGATTTAGTCGGACAGCTTAGCTACGAGCAGTACTTC
few	TRBV7-2	TRBJ2-7	TRBD1	CASSLGQATYEQYF	TGTGCCAGCAGTTTGGGACAGGCCACCTACGAGCAGTACTTC
NA	TRBV19	TRBJ2-3	NA	CASSIEARSTDTQYF	TGTGCCAGTAGTATAGAAGCGAGAAGCACAGATACGCAGTATTTT
NA	TRBV4-2	TRBJ2-7	NA	CASSQEGRASYEQYF	TGTGCCAGCAGCCAAGAGGGCAGGGCATCCTACGAGCAGTACTTC
NA	TRBV19	TRBJ2-7	NA	CASSPSEGIVSYEQYF	TGTGCCAGTAGCCCCTCGGAGGGGATAGTCTCCTACGAGCAGTACTTC
NA	TRBV29-1	TRBJ2-5	TRBD2	CSVNGRAGETQYF	TGCAGCGTTAACGGGAGGGCAGGAGAGACCCAGTACTTC
few	TRBV5-5	TRBJ2-7	NA	CASSLSRAYEQYF	TGTGCCAGCAGCTTATCCAGGGCCTACGAGCAGTACTTC
NA	TRBV9	TRBJ2-5	TRBD2	CASSLGTSGSRETQYF	TGTGCCAGCAGCCTCGGGACTAGCGGGAGTAGGGAGACCCAGTACTTC
NA	TRBV6-5	TRBJ1-1	NA	CASSYSISAGSTEAFF	TGTGCCAGCAGTTACTCGATTTCAGCCGGGAGCACTGAAGCTTTCTTT
NA	TRBV4-1	TRBJ1-2	NA	CASSQEAGRGYTF	TGCGCCAGCAGCCAAGAGGCAGGGCGGGGCTACACCTTC
NA	TRBV9	TRBJ2-7	NA	CASSVGGARDEQYF	TGTGCCAGCAGCGTGGGGGGGGCTCGGGACGAGCAGTACTTC
NA	TRBV5-1	TRBJ2-7	NA	CASSSDMGSLGEQYF	TGCGCCAGCAGCTCGGATATGGGCTCTTTGGGCGAGCAGTACTTC
NA	TRBV9	TRBJ1-4	TRBD1	CASSTQTGGGEKLFF	TGTGCCAGCAGCACCCAGACAGGGGGTGGTGAAAAACTGTTTTTT
NA	TRBV2	TRBJ2-2	TRBD1	CASNFGQGTGELFF	TGTGCCAGCAATTTCGGACAGGGCACCGGGGAGCTGTTTTTT
once	TRBV6-6	TRBJ2-7	NA	CASRSPSSADNYEQYF	TGTGCCAGCAGGTCCCCTTCTAGCGCCGATAACTACGAGCAGTACTTC
NA	TRBV28	TRBJ1-5	TRBD1	CASTTGQGTSQPQHF	TGTGCCAGCACCACGGGACAGGGAACGAGTCAGCCCCAGCATTTT
NA	TRBV28	TRBJ1-4	NA	CASRPIQGQDEKLFF	TGTGCCAGCAGACCCATACAGGGTCAAGATGAAAAACTGTTTTTT
NA	TRBV5-1	TRBJ2-7	NA	CASSLRDSYEQYF	TGCGCCAGCAGCTTGCGGGACTCCTACGAGCAGTACTTC
NA	TRBV30	TRBJ2-1	TRBD2	CAWSFPGLAGGLRFF	TGTGCCTGGAGTTTCCCGGGACTAGCGGGAGGGCTTAGGTTCTTC
NA	TRBV4-2	TRBJ1-3	NA	CASRPDSIELADSGNTIYF	TGTGCCAGCCGACCGGACAGTATCGAGTTAGCCGACTCTGGAAACACCATATATTTT